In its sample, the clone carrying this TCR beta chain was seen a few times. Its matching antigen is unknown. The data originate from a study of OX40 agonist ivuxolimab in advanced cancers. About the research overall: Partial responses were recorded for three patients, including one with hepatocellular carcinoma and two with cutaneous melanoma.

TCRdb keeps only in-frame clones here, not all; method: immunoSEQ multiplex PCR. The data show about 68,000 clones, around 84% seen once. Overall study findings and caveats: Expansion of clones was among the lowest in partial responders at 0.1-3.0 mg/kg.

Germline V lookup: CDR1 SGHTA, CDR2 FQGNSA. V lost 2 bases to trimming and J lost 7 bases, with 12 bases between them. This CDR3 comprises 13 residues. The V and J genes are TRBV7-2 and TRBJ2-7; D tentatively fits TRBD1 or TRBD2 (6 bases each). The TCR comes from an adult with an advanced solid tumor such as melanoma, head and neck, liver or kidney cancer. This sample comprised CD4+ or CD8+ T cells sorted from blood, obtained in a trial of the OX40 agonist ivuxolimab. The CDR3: CASSLLEGGEQYF. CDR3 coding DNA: TGTGCCAGCAGCTTATTAGAAGGGGGGGAGCAGTACTTC.